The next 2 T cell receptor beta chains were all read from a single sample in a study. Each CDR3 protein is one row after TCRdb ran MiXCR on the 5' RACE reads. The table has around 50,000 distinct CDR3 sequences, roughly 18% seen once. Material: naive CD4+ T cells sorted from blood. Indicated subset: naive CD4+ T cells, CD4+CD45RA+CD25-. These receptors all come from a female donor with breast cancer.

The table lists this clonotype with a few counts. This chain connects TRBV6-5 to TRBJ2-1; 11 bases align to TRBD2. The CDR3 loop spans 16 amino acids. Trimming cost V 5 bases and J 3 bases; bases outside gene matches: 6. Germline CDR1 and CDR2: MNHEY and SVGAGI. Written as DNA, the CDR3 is TGTGCCAGCAGTCGAGCCGGGACTAGCGGCTACAATGAGCAGTTCTTC. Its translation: CASSRAGTSGYNEQFF.

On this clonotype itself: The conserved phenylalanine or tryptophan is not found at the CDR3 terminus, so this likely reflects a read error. The CDR3 loop is CATSEHRDNTEAFL. Written as DNA, the CDR3 is TGTGCCACCAGTGAGCACAGGGATAACACTGAAGCTTTCCTT. The V gene is TRBV24-1, the J gene TRBJ1-1; TRBD1 might be the D (6 bases). This CDR3 contains 14 residues. V was cut by 4 bases and J by 2 bases, with 10 bases left in between. Germline CDR1 and CDR2: KGHDR and SFDVKD.